A selection of T cell receptor beta chains follows, all from one sample in a study of blood T cell repertoires in COVID-19. Sequencing used immunoSEQ multiplex PCR; TCRdb keeps in-frame clones, though not all of them. The table lists some 96,000 clones, 91% of them singletons. The sequenced material came from peripheral blood. These receptors were obtained from a man aged 45 to 65 with active COVID-19. CDR3s include the opening cysteine and the closing phenylalanine or tryptophan. D genes are given only for firm matches. Rows may omit the clone size; those that give it use once, few, many or a size class.

clone_size d_call cdr3_length j_call v_call cdr3_aa cdr3_nt
- TRBD1 17 TRBJ1-4 TRBV19 CASSSPGQGPSNEKLFF TGTGCCAGTAGTAGCCCGGGACAGGGTCCATCAAATGAAAAACTGTTTTTT
- - 13 TRBJ2-2 TRBV5-1 CASSSSGNGELFF TGCGCCAGCAGCTCGTCAGGGAACGGGGAGCTGTTTTTT
once TRBD2 18 TRBJ2-3 TRBV15 CATSKGTSGVPATDTQYF TGTGCCACCAGCAAAGGGACTAGCGGCGTCCCTGCAACAGATACGCAGTATTTT
- TRBD1 16 TRBJ2-5 TRBV6-1 CASSDLHRGTQETQYF TGTGCCAGCAGTGATCTACACAGGGGGACCCAAGAGACCCAGTACTTC
- TRBD1 18 TRBJ1-2 TRBV5-6 CASSLGRLRGQGGYGYTF TGTGCCAGCAGCTTGGGGAGGTTAAGGGGGCAAGGCGGCTATGGCTACACCTTC
- TRBD2 16 TRBJ2-1 TRBV13 CASSLSSGAALGEQFF TGTGCCAGCAGCTTATCGAGCGGGGCGGCCCTAGGTGAGCAGTTCTTC
once - 14 TRBJ2-1 TRBV5-8 CASSLVGHDNEQFF TGTGCCAGCAGCTTGGTGGGCCACGACAATGAGCAGTTCTTC
- - 14 TRBJ1-6 TRBV5-1 CASSLAGGRSPLHF TGCGCCAGCAGCTTGGCGGGGGGGCGATCACCCCTCCACTTT
- - 14 TRBJ2-7 TRBV5-4 CASSLFQGTYEQYF TGTGCCAGCAGCTTGTTCCAGGGCACCTACGAGCAGTACTTC
- TRBD2 15 TRBJ2-1 TRBV3-1/TRBV3-2 CASSQGGRAGNEQFF TGTGCCAGCAGCCAAGGCGGGAGGGCCGGCAATGAGCAGTTCTTC
- - 14 TRBJ2-1 TRBV20-1 CSASYGESYNEQFF TGCAGTGCTAGTTACGGAGAATCCTACAATGAGCAGTTCTTC
few - 13 TRBJ2-5 TRBV4-1 CASSQGVRETQYF TGCGCCAGCAGCCAAGGGGTGCGGGAGACCCAGTACTTC
- TRBD1 15 TRBJ1-3 TRBV3-1/TRBV3-2 CASSHYRGYGNTIYF TGTGCCAGCAGCCACTACAGGGGGTACGGAAACACCATATATTTT
- - 17 TRBJ1-4 TRBV18 CASSPNSLTGTNEKLFF TGTGCCAGCTCACCTAACAGCCTGACCGGAACTAATGAAAAACTGTTTTTT
- - 15 TRBJ1-5 TRBV15 CATSRWTDSNQPQHF TGTGCCACCAGCAGATGGACAGATAGCAATCAGCCCCAGCATTTT
- TRBD1 13 TRBJ1-6 TRBV30 CACNQGARSPLHF TGTGCCTGTAATCAGGGGGCGCGCTCACCCCTCCACTTT
- TRBD1 16 TRBJ1-4 TRBV5-6 CASSLSFPGQGEKLFF TGTGCCAGCAGCTTGAGTTTCCCGGGACAGGGTGAAAAACTGTTTTTT
- - 13 TRBJ1-2 TRBV14 CASSRSTVGGYTF TGTGCCAGCAGCCGATCGACAGTTGGCGGCTACACCTTC
- TRBD1 14 TRBJ1-1 TRBV10-2 CASSGQGGFTEAFF TGCGCCAGCAGCGGACAGGGCGGGTTCACTGAAGCTTTCTTT
- - 15 TRBJ1-1 TRBV15 CATSRDGGMPHEAFF TGTGCCACCAGCAGAGACGGGGGGATGCCACATGAAGCTTTCTTT
- - 13 TRBJ1-5 TRBV6-5 CASSTQGGQPQHF TGTGCCAGCAGCACGCAAGGGGGTCAGCCCCAGCATTTT
- TRBD1 19 TRBJ1-2 TRBV7-6 CASSLAPGQGASGNYGYTF TGTGCCAGCAGCTTAGCGCCGGGACAGGGGGCCAGTGGGAACTATGGCTACACCTTC
- TRBD2 18 TRBJ2-3 TRBV11-3 CASSRLGLAGGPVDTQYF TGTGCCAGCAGCCGTTTAGGTCTAGCGGGAGGGCCGGTAGATACGCAGTATTTT
- - 16 TRBJ1-3 TRBV7-2 CASSLDGQISGNTIYF TGTGCCAGCAGCCTAGACGGACAGATCTCTGGAAACACCATATATTTT
- TRBD1 15 TRBJ1-2 TRBV19 CASSTTGTGTAGYTF TGTGCCAGTAGTACAACCGGGACAGGGACGGCTGGCTACACCTTC
- - 13 TRBJ1-5 TRBV11-1 CASSQGKDQPQHF TGTGCCAGCAGCCAGGGGAAGGATCAGCCCCAGCATTTT
- TRBD1 12 TRBJ2-4 TRBV25-1 CASSGQTGFEYF TGTGCCAGCAGTGGACAGACAGGGTTTGAGTACTTC
- - 17 TRBJ1-3 TRBV14 CASSQLPNGISGNTIYF TGTGCCAGCAGCCAACTACCAAACGGTATCTCTGGAAACACCATATATTTT